This passage covers 17 T cell receptor beta chains from one sample sequenced in a study of early T cells in non-severe SARS-CoV-2 infection. TCRdb used MiXCR to reprocess the 5' RACE reads, holding one entry per CDR3 protein. Altogether approximately 60,000 distinct CDR3 sequences are present, roughly 9% being singletons, with the ten largest covering about an eighth. Source: whole blood, taken at baseline. These receptors originate from an adult who was a healthcare worker with PCR-confirmed SARS-CoV-2 infection or an uninfected control (not recorded which).

The chain joins TRBV20-1 to TRBJ1-1, with unresolved D. Germline V CDR1 and CDR2: DFQATT, SNEGSKA (reference sequence). The CDR3 is made up of 16 amino acids. Trimming shortened V by 5 bases and J by 5 bases, and 24 bases separated the two germline ends. As DNA, the CDR3 is TGCAGTGCTGACCCCCCGGGTCTACGGGGAGGGACTGAAGCTTTCTTT. This encodes CSADPPGLRGGTEAFF.

This rearrangement joins TRBV27 to TRBJ2-7; the D gene is possibly TRBD2 (6 bases). V lost 6 bases, J lost 2 bases, and 14 bases lay in between. Looked up from germline, CDR1 is MNHEY and CDR2 is SMNVEV (reference sequence). The CDR3 has 14 residues. The CDR3 reads CASSPAGITYEQYF. The CDR3, as DNA: TGTGCCAGCAGCCCGGCGGGGATAACCTACGAGCAGTACTTC.

The rearrangement joins TRBV2 to TRBJ2-1, with D hard to call. Looked up from germline, CDR1 is SNHLY and CDR2 is FYNNEI. The CDR3 spans 13 residues. V lost 2 bases, J lost 3 bases, and 5 bases lay in between. Here the CDR3 DNA reads TGTGCCAGCAGTGAACTACTCTACAATGAGCAGTTCTTC. The encoded protein is CASSELLYNEQFF.

This chain connects TRBV7-9 to TRBJ2-5; no firm D call. The germline V and J ends were trimmed by 1 base and 5 bases, with 14 bases remaining between them. From germline, CDR1 is SEHNR and CDR2 FQNEAQ (reference sequence). CDR3 length: 15 residues. CDR3 sequence: CASSLGPGPQETQYF. The DNA of the CDR3 is TGTGCCAGCAGCTTAGGCCCGGGCCCCCAGGAGACCCAGTACTTC.

This clonotype was seen more than once but under ten times. The chain carries TRBV6-5 and TRBJ2-7; D possibly corresponds to TRBD1 (6 bases). Per germline, CDR1 MNHEY and CDR2 SVGAGI. This CDR3 spans 16 amino acids. With 0 bases removed from V and 7 bases from J, the gap between germline ends came to 19 bases. CDR3 sequence: CASSYSTQGWAGEQYF. CDR3 DNA sequence: TGTGCCAGCAGTTACTCGACACAGGGATGGGCCGGGGAGCAGTACTTC.

This clonotype was recorded many times. The chain combines TRBV4-3 with TRBJ2-2, with D uncertain. The CDR3 spans 17 residues. Germline loops: CDR1 LGHNA, CDR2 YSLEER. The V gene lost 1 base and the J gene lost 2 bases, with 14 bases spanning the gap. The CDR3 region is CASSQGVSSRNTGELFF. The CDR3 region has the DNA TGCGCCAGCAGCCAAGGGGTGTCGAGCCGTAACACCGGGGAGCTGTTTTTT.

The chain combines TRBV5-6 with TRBJ2-7, with 8 nucleotides matching TRBD1. The CDR3 spans 14 residues. CDR1 is SGHDT and CDR2 is YYEEEE in the germline V gene. Trimming removed 0 bases from V and 4 bases from J; junction bases left unmatched: 3. The CDR3 spells CASSLDRGVYEQYF. The CDR3 coding sequence is TGTGCCAGCAGCTTGGACAGGGGGGTATACGAGCAGTACTTC.

This clonotype was observed a few times. Possible read error: a much larger clone is one base away. This chain links TRBV18 with TRBJ2-7; 11 bases fit TRBD2. Germline values: CDR1 KGHSH, CDR2 LQKENI. CDR3 length: 14 residues. CDR3 loop: CASSLLAGAYEQCF. The CDR3, as DNA: TGTGCCAGCTCACTACTAGCGGGAGCCTACGAGCAGTGCTTC. The complete variable domain, with remaining parts taken from reference TRBV18 and TRBJ2-7, reads NAGVMQNPRHLVRRRGQEARLRCSPMKGHSHVYWYRQLPEEGLKFMVYLQKENIIDESGMPKERFSAEFPKEGPSILRIQQVVRGDSAAYFCASSLLAGAYEQCFGPGTRLTVT.

This rearrangement joins TRBV9 to TRBJ2-7; TRBD2 matches at 9 bases. Trimming cost V 4 bases and J 0 bases; bases outside gene matches: 5. Germline CDR1 and CDR2: SGDLS and YYNGEE. The CDR3 loop spans 15 amino acids. The CDR3, as DNA: TGTGCCAGCAGCCTACTAGCGGGCAACTCCTACGAGCAGTACTTC. Protein sequence: CASSLLAGNSYEQYF.

The CDR3: CSASLAGDTQYF. The CDR3 DNA sequence: TGCAGTGCTAGTCTAGCGGGCGATACGCAGTATTTT. The chain combines TRBV20-1 with TRBJ2-3; 8 bases line up with TRBD2. J was trimmed by 6 bases and V by 3 bases; bases with no gene match: 2. CDR1 is DFQATT and CDR2 is SNEGSKA in the germline V gene (reference sequence). The CDR3 extends over 12 amino acids.

The chain couples TRBV7-2 to TRBJ1-1, with no clear D. Germline CDR1 and CDR2: SGHTA and FQGNSA. V lost 0 bases to trimming and J lost 1 base, with 6 bases between them. This CDR3 is built from 14 residues. The CDR3 spells CASSLAGTNTEAFF. Written as DNA, the CDR3 is TGTGCCAGCAGCTTAGCAGGTACGAACACTGAAGCTTTCTTT.

The rearrangement links TRBV7-9 to TRBJ2-7; 8 bases are shared with TRBD1. The CDR3 sequence is 15 residues long. V lost 3 bases, J lost 0 bases, and 4 bases stayed unmatched. Germline V gene sequence: CDR1 SEHNR, CDR2 FQNEAQ (reference sequence). The CDR3 bases are TGTGCCAGCAGCTTTCGGGACAGGAGCTCCTACGAGCAGTACTTC. Amino acid sequence: CASSFRDRSSYEQYF.

The chain is built from TRBV5-1 and TRBJ1-2, with D hard to call. V was trimmed by 0 bases and J by 3 bases, leaving 9 bases between them. The CDR3 is made up of 14 amino acids. Germline V CDR1 and CDR2: SGHRS, YFSETQ. The CDR3 region is CASSLDQAYYGYTF. CDR3 bases: TGCGCCAGCAGCTTGGATCAGGCCTACTATGGCTACACCTTC.

The table lists this clonotype with a few counts. The chain couples TRBV19 to TRBJ2-3; 7 nucleotides agree with TRBD2. Germline loops: CDR1 LNHDA, CDR2 SQIVND (reference sequence). CDR3 length equals 16 residues. Trimming at V came to 1 base and at J to 3 bases, leaving 7 bases not matched to a gene. CDR3 region: CASSIVTSMGTDTQYF. The CDR3 region has the DNA TGTGCCAGTAGTATAGTGACTAGCATGGGGACAGATACGCAGTATTTT.

This clonotype showed up many times. The chain is built from TRBV6-6 and TRBJ1-4, with 9 bases identical to TRBD1. This CDR3 is built from 18 residues. After removal of 8 bases from V and 6 bases from J, the junction contained 19 bases not matched to a gene. Germline V CDR1 and CDR2: MNHNY, SVGAGI (reference sequence). In DNA form, the CDR3 reads TGTGCCAGCGGGATACCGGGGACAGGGTGGACGTATTATGAAAAACTGTTTTTT. This sequence encodes CASGIPGTGWTYYEKLFF.

In its sample, this clonotype was seen many times. The rearrangement links TRBV6-4 to TRBJ1-1, with D tentatively TRBD1 (5 bases). V lost 5 bases to trimming and J lost 2 bases, with 18 bases between them. The CDR3 length is 16 residues. Germline CDR1 reads MRHNA; CDR2 reads SNTAGT. CDR3 sequence: CASSLHPGRENTEAFF. Here the CDR3 DNA reads TGTGCCAGCAGTCTACATCCGGGACGGGAAAACACTGAAGCTTTCTTT.

This clonotype was recorded many times. The rearrangement joins TRBV6-1 to TRBJ2-1, with TRBD2 matching over 7 bases. The CDR3 extends over 16 amino acids. V was pared by 7 bases and J by 0 bases, with 9 bases of the junction left unmatched. The V gene's germline CDR1 is MNHNS and CDR2 SASEGT. CDR3: CASTSSGTYSYNEQFF. The CDR3, as DNA: TGTGCCAGCACATCTAGCGGCACCTACTCCTACAATGAGCAGTTCTTC.